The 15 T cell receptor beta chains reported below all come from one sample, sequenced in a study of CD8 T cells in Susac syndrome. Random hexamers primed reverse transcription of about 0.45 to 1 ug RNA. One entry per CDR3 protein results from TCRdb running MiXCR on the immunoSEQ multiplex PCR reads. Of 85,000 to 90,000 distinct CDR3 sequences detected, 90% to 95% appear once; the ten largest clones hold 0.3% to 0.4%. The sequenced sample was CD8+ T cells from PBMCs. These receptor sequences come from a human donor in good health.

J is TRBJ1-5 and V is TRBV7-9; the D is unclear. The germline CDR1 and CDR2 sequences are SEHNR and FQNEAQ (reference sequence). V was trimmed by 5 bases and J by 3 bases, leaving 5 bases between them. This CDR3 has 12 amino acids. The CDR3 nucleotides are TGTGCCAGCAGCCGGCCCAATCAGCCCCAGCATTTT. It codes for CASSRPNQPQHF.

The CDR3 is CASSHWDRGYSPQHF. CDR3 bases: TGCGCCAGCAGTCACTGGGACAGGGGATATTCGCCCCAGCATTTT. The V gene is TRBV23-1, the J gene TRBJ1-5; the match to TRBD1 covers 10 bases. TRBV23-1 is an ORF, with its function uncertain. This CDR3 has 15 residues. V was pared by 3 bases and J by 9 bases, with 8 bases of the junction left unmatched.

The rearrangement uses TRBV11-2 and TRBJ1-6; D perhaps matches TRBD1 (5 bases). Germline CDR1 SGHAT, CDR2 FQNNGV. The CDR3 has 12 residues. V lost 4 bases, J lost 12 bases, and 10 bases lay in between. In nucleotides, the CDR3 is TGTGCCAGCAGCTCGCAGGGAGAACCCCTCCACTTT. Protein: CASSSQGEPLHF.

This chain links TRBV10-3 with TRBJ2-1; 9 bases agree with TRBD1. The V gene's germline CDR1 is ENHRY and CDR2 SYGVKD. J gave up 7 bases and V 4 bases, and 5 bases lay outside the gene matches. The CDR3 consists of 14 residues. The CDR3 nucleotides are TGTGCCATCAGTGTGCCCGGACAGGGGAATGAGCAGTTCTTC. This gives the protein CAISVPGQGNEQFF.

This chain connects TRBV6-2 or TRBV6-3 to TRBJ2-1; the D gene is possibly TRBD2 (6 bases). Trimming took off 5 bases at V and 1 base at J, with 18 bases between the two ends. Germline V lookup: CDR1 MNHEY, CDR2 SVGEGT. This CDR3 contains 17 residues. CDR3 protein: CASSVPTGTPSYNEQFF. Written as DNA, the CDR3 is TGTGCCAGCAGTGTCCCGACCGGGACTCCGTCCTACAATGAGCAGTTCTTC.

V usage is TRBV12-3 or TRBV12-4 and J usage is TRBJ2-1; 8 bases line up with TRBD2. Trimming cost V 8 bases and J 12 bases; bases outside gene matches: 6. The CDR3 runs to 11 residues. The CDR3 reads CASGGLVRQFF. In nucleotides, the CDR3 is TGTGCCAGCGGGGGACTAGTCAGGCAGTTCTTC.

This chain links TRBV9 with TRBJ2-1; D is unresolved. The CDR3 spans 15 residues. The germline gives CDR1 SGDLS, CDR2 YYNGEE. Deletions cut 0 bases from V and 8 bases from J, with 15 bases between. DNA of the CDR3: TGTGCCAGCAGCGTAGGGGGTCCAGAAGTCTATGAGCAGTTCTTC. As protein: CASSVGGPEVYEQFF.

CDR3: CASSLDRGAGNQPQHF. CDR3 coding DNA: TGTGCCAGCAGCTTGGACCGGGGTGCCGGCAATCAGCCCCAGCATTTT. The chain is built from TRBV5-8 and TRBJ1-5, with D unclear. The CDR3 runs to 16 residues. CDR1 SGHTS and CDR2 YDEGEE come from the germline V gene. The V gene lost 0 bases and the J gene lost 2 bases, with 12 bases spanning the gap.

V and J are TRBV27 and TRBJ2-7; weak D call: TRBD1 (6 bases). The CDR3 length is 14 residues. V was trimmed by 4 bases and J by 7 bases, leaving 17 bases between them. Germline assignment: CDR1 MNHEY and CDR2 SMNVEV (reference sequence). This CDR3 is CASSYQGPRGEQYF. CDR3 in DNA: TGTGCCAGCAGTTACCAGGGGCCTCGAGGGGAGCAGTACTTC.

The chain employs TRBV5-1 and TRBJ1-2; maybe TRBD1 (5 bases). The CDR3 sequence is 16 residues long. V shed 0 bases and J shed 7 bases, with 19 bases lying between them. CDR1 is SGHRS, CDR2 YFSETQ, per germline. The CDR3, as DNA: TGCGCCAGCAGCTTGGCCGGTGGGGCGGGCTCGCGTGGCTACACCTTC. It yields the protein CASSLAGGAGSRGYTF.

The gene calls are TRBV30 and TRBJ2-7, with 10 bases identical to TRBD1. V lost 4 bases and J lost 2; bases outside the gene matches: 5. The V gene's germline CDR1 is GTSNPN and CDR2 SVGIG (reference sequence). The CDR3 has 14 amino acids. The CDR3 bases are TGTGCCTGGACGATTGGACAGGGGGCCTACGAGCAGTACTTC. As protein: CAWTIGQGAYEQYF. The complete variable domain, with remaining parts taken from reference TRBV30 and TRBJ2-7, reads SQTIHQWPATLVQPVGSPLSLECTVEGTSNPNLYWYRQAAGRGLQLLFYSVGIGQISSEVPQNLSASRPQDRQFILSSKKLLLSDSGFYLCAWTIGQGAYEQYFGPGTRLTVT.

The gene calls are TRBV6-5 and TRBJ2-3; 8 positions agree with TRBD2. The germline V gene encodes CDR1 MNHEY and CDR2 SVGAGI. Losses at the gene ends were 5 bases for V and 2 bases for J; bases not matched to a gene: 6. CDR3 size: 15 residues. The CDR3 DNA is TGTGCCAGCAGTCCCGCAGGACTAGCCACAGATACGCAGTATTTT. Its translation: CASSPAGLATDTQYF.

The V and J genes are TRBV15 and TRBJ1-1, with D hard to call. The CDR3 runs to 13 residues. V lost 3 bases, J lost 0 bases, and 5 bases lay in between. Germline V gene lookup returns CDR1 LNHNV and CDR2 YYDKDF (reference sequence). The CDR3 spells CATSRAVNTEAFF. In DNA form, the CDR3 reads TGTGCCACCAGCAGGGCGGTGAACACTGAAGCTTTCTTT. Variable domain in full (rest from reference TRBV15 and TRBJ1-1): DAMVIQNPRYQVTQFGKPVTLSCSQTLNHNVMYWYQQKSSQAPKLLFHYYDKDFNNEADTPDNFQSRRPNTSFCFLDIRSPGLGDTAMYLCATSRAVNTEAFFGQGTRLTVV.

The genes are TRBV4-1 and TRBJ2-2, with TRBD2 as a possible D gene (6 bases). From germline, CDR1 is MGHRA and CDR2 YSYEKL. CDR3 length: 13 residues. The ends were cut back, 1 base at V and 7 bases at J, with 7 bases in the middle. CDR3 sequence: CASSQGAGGELFF. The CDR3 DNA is TGCGCCAGCAGCCAAGGAGCGGGCGGGGAGCTGTTTTTT.

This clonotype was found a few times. For the CDR3, the DNA is TGTGCCAGCAGCTCCCCAGACAGGGCCTACGAGCAGTACTTC. Its translation is CASSSPDRAYEQYF. The V gene is TRBV7-9, the J gene TRBJ2-7, with 7 bases aligning to TRBD1. Trimming cost V 4 bases and J 2 bases; bases outside gene matches: 5. This CDR3 spans 14 amino acids. The germline CDR1 and CDR2 sequences are SEHNR and FQNEAQ (reference sequence).